These T cell receptor beta chains were read from a single sample in a study of T cell responses to AZD1222 COVID-19 vaccine. Measured with immunoSEQ multiplex PCR; TCRdb has only the in-frame clones, and not every one. The sample consists of 150,000 or so clones, around 90% of them appearing once. This specimen was peripheral blood, taken on day 0 of AZD1222 vaccination. The receptor source for this set is an adult in good health. CDR3s include the opening cysteine and the closing phenylalanine or tryptophan. A D gene is named only where the DNA matches it firmly. The size entry is marked missing in some rows and otherwise reads once, few, many or a size class.

TRBJ2-1 TRBV7-2 . . 11 CASSPLTEQFF TGTGCCAGCAGCCCTCTGACTGAGCAGTTCTTC
TRBJ2-4 TRBV21-1 . . 15 CAEKRRNLAKNIQYF TGTGCCGAGAAAAGACGGAACCTAGCCAAAAACATTCAGTACTTC
TRBJ2-7 TRBV6-1 TRBD1 once 14 CASNPAGGSYEQYF TGTGCCAGCAACCCAGCAGGGGGCTCCTACGAGCAGTACTTC
TRBJ2-1 TRBV20-1 TRBD2 once 15 CSASPAGGLTGEQFF TGCAGTGCTAGTCCAGCGGGAGGTCTTACTGGGGAGCAGTTCTTC
TRBJ2-2 TRBV6-2/TRBV6-3 . . 17 CASSYGLVVLVTGELFF TGTGCCAGCAGTTACGGTTTGGTCGTACTAGTGACCGGGGAGCTGTTTTTT
TRBJ2-1 TRBV29-1 . . 13 CSVTREASNEQFF TGCAGCGTCACGAGGGAGGCCTCCAATGAGCAGTTCTTC
TRBJ2-7 TRBV19 . . 14 CASSISPVAYEQYF TGTGCCAGTAGTATCTCCCCGGTGGCCTACGAGCAGTACTTC
TRBJ1-4 TRBV27 . . 15 CASSLSGGENEKLFF TGTGCCAGCAGTTTATCGGGGGGGGAAAATGAAAAACTGTTTTTT
TRBJ2-1 TRBV3-1/TRBV3-2 . . 15 CATTPALLSYNEQFF TGTGCCACTACACCGGCCCTCCTCTCCTACAATGAGCAGTTCTTC
TRBJ1-6 TRBV9 . . 16 CASSSGGGTYNSPLHF TGTGCCAGCAGCTCCGGGGGGGGAACCTATAATTCACCCCTCCACTTT
TRBJ1-5 TRBV25-1 . . 15 CASSENGQANQPQHF TGTGCCAGCAGTGAAAACGGGCAGGCCAATCAGCCCCAGCATTTT
TRBJ2-7 TRBV5-1 . . 14 CASSLEGGVYEQYF TGCGCCAGCAGCTTGGAAGGGGGGGTCTACGAGCAGTACTTC
TRBJ1-2 TRBV6-5 TRBD1 . 14 CASRSTGANYGYTF TGTGCCAGCAGATCGACAGGGGCCAACTATGGCTACACCTTC
TRBJ2-2 TRBV11-3 . . 12 CASSLQAGELFF TGTGCCAGCAGCTTACAGGCGGGGGAGCTGTTTTTT
TRBJ2-2 TRBV10-3 . . 13 CAIAPPYTGELFF TGTGCCATCGCGCCCCCCTACACCGGGGAGCTGTTTTTT
TRBJ1-2 TRBV5-6 . . 15 CASSLIDRFSHGYTF TGTGCCAGCAGCTTGATTGACAGGTTTTCACATGGCTACACCTTC
TRBJ1-5 TRBV6-2/TRBV6-3 . . 12 CASSYSAGPQHF TGTGCCAGCAGTTACTCGGCGGGGCCCCAGCATTTT
TRBJ2-3 TRBV5-4 TRBD2 . 13 CASSLPGGDTQYF TGTGCCAGCAGCTTACCGGGAGGAGATACGCAGTATTTT
TRBJ2-1 TRBV24-1 . . 16 CATSDFRGVGANEQFF TGTGCCACCAGTGATTTTAGAGGGGTTGGGGCCAATGAGCAGTTCTTC
TRBJ1-1 TRBV6-5 . . 15 CASSYSGAPGTEAFF TGTGCCAGCAGTTACTCGGGGGCGCCTGGGACTGAAGCTTTCTTT
TRBJ2-7 TRBV10-1 . . 17 CASSDYDRLSSSYEQYF TGCGCCAGCAGTGATTACGACAGACTCTCGAGCTCCTACGAGCAGTACTTC
TRBJ1-1 TRBV27 . . 14 CASSLLAGNTEAFF TGTGCCAGCAGTTTATTGGCAGGGAACACTGAAGCTTTCTTT
TRBJ1-2 TRBV28 TRBD1 . 15 CASRTGGPGHGGYTF TGTGCCAGCAGAACAGGGGGCCCTGGCCACGGAGGCTACACCTTC
TRBJ2-3 TRBV13 . . 13 CASSLEGADTQYF TGTGCCAGCAGCTTAGAGGGGGCAGATACGCAGTATTTT
TRBJ1-6 TRBV13 . . 17 CASSTRDGFSYNSPLHF TGTGCCAGCAGCACCCGGGACGGATTTTCCTATAATTCACCCCTCCACTTT
TRBJ2-7 TRBV4-3 TRBD1 . 17 CASSQLALTGSVYEQYF TGCGCCAGCAGCCAACTAGCTTTGACAGGGTCAGTATACGAGCAGTACTTC
TRBJ2-7 TRBV7-2 . once 12 CASSLGSGEQYF TGTGCCAGCAGCTTAGGTTCGGGGGAGCAGTACTTC
TRBJ2-3 TRBV2 . . 12 CASTEGSRTQYF TGTGCCAGCACGGAGGGATCTAGAACGCAGTATTTT
TRBJ1-1 TRBV6-2/TRBV6-3 TRBD1 . 15 CASSSPGQGQSEAFF TGTGCCAGCAGTTCCCCGGGACAGGGGCAATCTGAAGCTTTCTTT
TRBJ2-1 TRBV4-2 . few 15 CASSQDWEGSSEQFF TGTGCCAGCAGCCAAGATTGGGAAGGCTCAAGTGAGCAGTTCTTC
TRBJ1-6 TRBV27 . . 14 CASSSPRGGSPLHF TGTGCCAGCAGTTCTCCCCGGGGCGGTTCACCCCTCCACTTT
TRBJ2-7 TRBV28 . . 13 CASSFPGSREQYF TGTGCCAGCAGTTTCCCAGGGAGTCGCGAGCAGTACTTC
TRBJ2-3 TRBV7-2 TRBD2 . 14 CASSGRWGGDTQYF TGTGCCAGCAGTGGGCGTTGGGGGGGAGATACGCAGTATTTT
TRBJ1-1 TRBV7-9 . . 12 CASSLAPTEAFF TGTGCCAGCAGCCTCGCTCCGACTGAAGCTTTCTTT
TRBJ2-7 TRBV5-5 . . 14 CASSLARQGHEQYF TGTGCCAGCAGCTTGGCGCGACAAGGCCACGAGCAGTACTTC
TRBJ1-1 TRBV7-2 . . 16 CASSPPGGFRHTEAFF TGTGCCAGCAGCCCCCCGGGAGGTTTCCGACACACTGAAGCTTTCTTT
TRBJ2-3 TRBV9 . . 16 CASSRVQTGPTDTQYF TGTGCCAGCAGTCGGGTTCAGACGGGGCCCACAGATACGCAGTATTTT
TRBJ2-5 TRBV9 . . 13 CASSVQGEETQYF TGTGCCAGCAGCGTTCAAGGGGAAGAGACCCAGTACTTC
TRBJ2-7 TRBV5-1 TRBD2 many 15 CASSSTSGSGYEQYF TGCGCCAGCAGCTCAACTAGCGGGAGCGGGTACGAGCAGTACTTC
TRBJ2-3 TRBV11-3 . . 18 CASSLGREFGTETDTQYF TGTGCCAGCAGCTTGGGAAGGGAATTTGGGACGGAGACAGATACGCAGTATTTT
TRBJ2-2 TRBV13 . . 14 CASSLLLNTGELFF TGTGCCAGCAGCCTTCTACTTAACACCGGGGAGCTGTTTTTT
TRBJ1-5 TRBV7-2 TRBD1 once 15 CASSLEGTANQPQHF TGTGCCAGCAGCTTAGAGGGGACAGCGAATCAGCCCCAGCATTTT
TRBJ1-2 TRBV29-1 . . 12 CSVDRPPYGYTF TGCAGCGTTGACCGACCACCCTATGGCTACACCTTC